This T cell receptor (beta chain) comes out of a study of T-cell memory formation after mild COVID-19. For the study at large: Clusters of TCRs were largely donor specific.

TCRdb itself ran the 5' RACE reads through MiXCR, one entry per CDR3 protein. Counted here are 340,000 or so distinct CDR3 sequences, roughly 13% occurring once; the ten biggest clones make up about a fifth. Trimming at V came to 6 bases and at J to 6 bases, leaving 10 bases not matched to a gene. This CDR3 comprises 14 residues. Germline V gives CDR1 SQVTM, CDR2 ANQGSEA. This clonotype has a handful of counts. The antigen is unknown. Study-level points and caveats: The study found contracting CD4+ clones mainly in CM and EM and contracting CD8+ clones in EMRA. While clones contracting from day 15 to 85 were balanced between CD4 and CD8, later expanders leaned CD4+.

Sample: PBMCs or a T cell subset sorted from them (not recorded which). This receptor was obtained from a man aged 18 to 29 who had mild COVID-19 (a few samples of this study predate the infection). Cell type and time point are not known. This rearrangement joins TRBV29-1 to TRBJ1-2; 10 nucleotides match TRBD1. CDR3 loop: CSVGATGGPDGYTF. The CDR3 DNA reads TGCAGCGTCGGGGCGACAGGGGGCCCTGATGGCTACACCTTC.